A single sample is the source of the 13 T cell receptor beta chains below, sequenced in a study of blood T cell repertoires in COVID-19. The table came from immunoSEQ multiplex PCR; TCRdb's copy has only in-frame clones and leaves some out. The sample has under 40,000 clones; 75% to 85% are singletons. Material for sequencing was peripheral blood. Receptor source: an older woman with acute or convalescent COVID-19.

Written as DNA, the CDR3 is TGTGCCAGCAGCTTTTTCGGAGGGTTAGATGAGCAGTTCTTC. It codes for CASSFFGGLDEQFF. The chain links TRBV11-2 to TRBJ2-1; possible D gene TRBD2, 6 bases. Trimming removed 3 bases at V and 8 bases at J, with 14 bases between. This CDR3 region has 14 residues. Germline CDR1 and CDR2: SGHAT and FQNNGV. Full variable domain (rest looked up from reference TRBV11-2 and TRBJ2-1): EAGVAQSPRYKIIEKRQSVAFWCNPISGHATLYWYQQILGQGPKLLIQFQNNGVVDDSQLPKDRFSAERLKGVDSTLKIQPAKLEDSAVYLCASSFFGGLDEQFFGPGTRLTVL.

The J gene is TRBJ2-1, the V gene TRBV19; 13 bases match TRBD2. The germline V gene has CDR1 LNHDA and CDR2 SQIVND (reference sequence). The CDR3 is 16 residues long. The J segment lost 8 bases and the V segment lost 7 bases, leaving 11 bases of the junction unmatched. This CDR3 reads CASNGLAGAQGHEQFF. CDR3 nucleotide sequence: TGTGCCAGTAACGGACTAGCGGGAGCTCAGGGGCATGAGCAGTTCTTC.

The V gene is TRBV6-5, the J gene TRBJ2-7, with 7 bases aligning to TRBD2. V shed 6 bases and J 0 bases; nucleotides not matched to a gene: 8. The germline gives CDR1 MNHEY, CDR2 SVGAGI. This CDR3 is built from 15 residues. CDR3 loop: CASSRTSLGSYEQYF. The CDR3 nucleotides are TGTGCCAGCAGCCGGACTAGTTTGGGCTCCTACGAGCAGTACTTC.

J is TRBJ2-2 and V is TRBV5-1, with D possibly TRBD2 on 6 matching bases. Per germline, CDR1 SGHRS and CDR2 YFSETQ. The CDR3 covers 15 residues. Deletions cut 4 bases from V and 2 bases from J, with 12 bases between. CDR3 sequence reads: CASSGGLTNTGELFF. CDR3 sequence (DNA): TGCGCCAGCAGCGGGGGACTGACTAACACCGGGGAGCTGTTTTTT.

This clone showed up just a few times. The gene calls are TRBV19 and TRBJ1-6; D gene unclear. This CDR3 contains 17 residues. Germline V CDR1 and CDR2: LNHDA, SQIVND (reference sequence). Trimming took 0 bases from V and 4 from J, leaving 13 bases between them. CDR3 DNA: TGTGCCAGTAGTATAGATCTTGTGGCAAGTTATAATTCACCCCTCCACTTT. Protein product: CASSIDLVASYNSPLHF.

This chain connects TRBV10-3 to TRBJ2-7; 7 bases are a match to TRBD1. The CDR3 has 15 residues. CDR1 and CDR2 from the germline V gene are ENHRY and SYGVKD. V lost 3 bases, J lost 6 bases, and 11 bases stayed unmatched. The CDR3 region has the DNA TGTGCCATCAGTGAAAGTAGGGGGCGGCCGAGCGAGCAGTACTTC. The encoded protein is CAISESRGRPSEQYF.

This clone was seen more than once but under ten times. The CDR3 here is CASSLVQGSTEAFF. DNA of the CDR3: TGTGCCAGCAGCTTGGTACAGGGGTCCACTGAAGCTTTCTTT. The chain is built from TRBV5-8 and TRBJ1-1; 7 nucleotides line up with TRBD1. With 0 bases clipped from V and 4 bases from J, the junction kept 3 bases outside the gene matches. This CDR3 comprises 14 residues. Germline loops: CDR1 SGHTS, CDR2 YDEGEE.

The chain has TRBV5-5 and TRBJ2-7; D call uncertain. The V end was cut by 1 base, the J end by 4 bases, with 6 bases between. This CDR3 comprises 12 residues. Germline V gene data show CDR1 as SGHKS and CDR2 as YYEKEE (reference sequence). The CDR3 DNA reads TGTGCCAGCAGCTTGAGCATGTACGAGCAGTACTTC. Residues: CASSLSMYEQYF.

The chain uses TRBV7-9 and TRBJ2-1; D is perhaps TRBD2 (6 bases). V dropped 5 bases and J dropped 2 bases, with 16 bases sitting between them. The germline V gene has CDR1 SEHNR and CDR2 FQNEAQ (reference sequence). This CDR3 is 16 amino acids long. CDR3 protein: CASSPGGASAYNEQFF. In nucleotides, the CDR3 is TGTGCCAGCAGCCCTGGAGGGGCTAGCGCCTACAATGAGCAGTTCTTC.

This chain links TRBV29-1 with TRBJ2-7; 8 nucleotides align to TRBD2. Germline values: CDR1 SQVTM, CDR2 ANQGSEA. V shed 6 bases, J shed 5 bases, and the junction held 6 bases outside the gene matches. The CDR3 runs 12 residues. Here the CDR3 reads CSVGTSSHEQYF. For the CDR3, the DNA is TGCAGCGTCGGGACTAGTTCCCACGAGCAGTACTTC.

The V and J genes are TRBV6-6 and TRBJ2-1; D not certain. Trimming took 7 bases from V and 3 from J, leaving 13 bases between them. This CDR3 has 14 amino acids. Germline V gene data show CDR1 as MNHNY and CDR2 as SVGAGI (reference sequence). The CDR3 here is CASTARTLYNEQFF. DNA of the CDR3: TGTGCCAGCACCGCCAGAACCCTCTACAATGAGCAGTTCTTC.

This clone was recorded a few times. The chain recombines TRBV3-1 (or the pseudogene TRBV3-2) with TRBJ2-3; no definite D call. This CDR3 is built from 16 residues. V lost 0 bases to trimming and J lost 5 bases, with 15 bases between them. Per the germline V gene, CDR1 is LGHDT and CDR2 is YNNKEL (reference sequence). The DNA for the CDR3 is TGTGCCAGCAGCCAAGATCCTAGTCCGGTAGTAGATACGCAGTATTTT. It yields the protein CASSQDPSPVVDTQYF.

The CDR3 region is CASRATGTGHNEQFF. The CDR3 DNA follows: TGTGCCAGTAGGGCCACCGGGACAGGGCACAATGAGCAGTTCTTC. The genes are TRBV19 and TRBJ2-1; 9 bases fit TRBD1. V gave up 6 bases and J gave up 5 bases; unmatched junction bases: 8. Germline V gene data show CDR1 as LNHDA and CDR2 as SQIVND (reference sequence). This CDR3 comprises 15 residues. The complete variable domain, with remaining parts taken from reference TRBV19 and TRBJ2-1, reads DGGITQSPKYLFRKEGQNVTLSCEQNLNHDAMYWYRQDPGQGLRLIYYSQIVNDFQKGDIAEGYSVSREKKESFPLTVTSAQKNPTAFYLCASRATGTGHNEQFFGPGTRLTVL.